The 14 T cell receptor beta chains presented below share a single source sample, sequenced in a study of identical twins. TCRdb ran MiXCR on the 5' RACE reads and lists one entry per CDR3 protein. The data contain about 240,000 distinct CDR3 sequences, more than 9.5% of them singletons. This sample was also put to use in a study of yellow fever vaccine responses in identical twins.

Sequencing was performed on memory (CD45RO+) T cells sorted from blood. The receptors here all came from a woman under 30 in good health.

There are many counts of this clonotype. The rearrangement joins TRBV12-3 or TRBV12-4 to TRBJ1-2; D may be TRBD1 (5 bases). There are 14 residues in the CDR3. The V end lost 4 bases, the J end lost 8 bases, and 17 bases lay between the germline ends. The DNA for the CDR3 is TGTGCCAGCAGTTCGGCGGGACTCCAGCAAGGCTACACCTTC. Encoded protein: CASSSAGLQQGYTF.

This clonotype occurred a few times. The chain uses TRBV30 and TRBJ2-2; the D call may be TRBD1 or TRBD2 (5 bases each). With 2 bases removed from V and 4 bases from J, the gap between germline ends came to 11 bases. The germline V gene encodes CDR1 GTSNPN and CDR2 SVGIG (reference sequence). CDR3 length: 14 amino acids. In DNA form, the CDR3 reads TGTGCCTGGAGTACTAGGGGCGGCACCGGGGAGCTGTTTTTT. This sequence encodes CAWSTRGGTGELFF. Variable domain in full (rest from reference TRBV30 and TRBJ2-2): SQTIHQWPATLVQPVGSPLSLECTVEGTSNPNLYWYRQAAGRGLQLLFYSVGIGQISSEVPQNLSASRPQDRQFILSSKKLLLSDSGFYLCAWSTRGGTGELFFGEGSRLTVL.

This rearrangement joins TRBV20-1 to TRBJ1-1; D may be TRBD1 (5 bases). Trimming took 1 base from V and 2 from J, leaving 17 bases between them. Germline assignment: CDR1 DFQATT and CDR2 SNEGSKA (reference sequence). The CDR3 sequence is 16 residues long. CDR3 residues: CSARVSLRQSNTEAFF. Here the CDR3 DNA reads TGCAGTGCTAGAGTATCGCTAAGACAGTCTAACACTGAAGCTTTCTTT.

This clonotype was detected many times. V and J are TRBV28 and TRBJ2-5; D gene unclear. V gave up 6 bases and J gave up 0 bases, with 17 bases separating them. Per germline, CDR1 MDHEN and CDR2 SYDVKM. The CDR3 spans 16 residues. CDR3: CASSRLLFGNQETQYF. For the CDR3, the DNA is TGTGCCAGCAGCCGATTACTGTTTGGGAACCAAGAGACCCAGTACTTC.

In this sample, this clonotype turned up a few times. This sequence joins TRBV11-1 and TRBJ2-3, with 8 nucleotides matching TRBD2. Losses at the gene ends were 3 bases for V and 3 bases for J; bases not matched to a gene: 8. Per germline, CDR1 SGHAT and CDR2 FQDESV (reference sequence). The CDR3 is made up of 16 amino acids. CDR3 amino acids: CASSFGGGQRTDTQYF. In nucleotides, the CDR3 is TGTGCCAGCAGCTTCGGGGGGGGACAAAGAACAGATACGCAGTATTTT.

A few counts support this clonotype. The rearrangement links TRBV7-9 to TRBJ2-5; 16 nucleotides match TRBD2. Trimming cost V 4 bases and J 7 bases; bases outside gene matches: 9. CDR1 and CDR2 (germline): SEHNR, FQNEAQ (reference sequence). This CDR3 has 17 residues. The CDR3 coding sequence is TGTGCCAGCAGCTATCACTCCGGGACTAGCGGGAGGGGGACCCAGTACTTC. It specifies CASSYHSGTSGRGTQYF. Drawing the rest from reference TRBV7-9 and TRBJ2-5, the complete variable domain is DTGVSQNPRHKITKRGQNVTFRCDPISEHNRLYWYRQTLGQGPEFLTYFQNEAQLEKSRLLSDRFSAERPKGSFSTLEIQRTEQGDSAMYLCASSYHSGTSGRGTQYFGPGTRLLVL.

The CDR3, as DNA: TGCGCCAGCAGTGGTCCGGGTCCCGCAGATACGCAGTATTTT. This encodes CASSGPGPADTQYF. The chain combines TRBV10-1 with TRBJ2-3; no reliable D call. V was clipped by 4 bases and J by 4 bases, with 12 bases between them. This CDR3 is 14 amino acids long. Germline lookup yields CDR1 WNHNN and CDR2 SYGVQD (reference sequence).

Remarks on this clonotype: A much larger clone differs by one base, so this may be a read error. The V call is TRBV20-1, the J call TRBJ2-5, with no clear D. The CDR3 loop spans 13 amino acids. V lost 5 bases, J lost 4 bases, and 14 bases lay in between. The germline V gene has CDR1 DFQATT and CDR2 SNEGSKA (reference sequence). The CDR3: CSACIGQAETQYF. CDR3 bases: TGCAGTGCTTGTATAGGGCAAGCAGAGACCCAGTACTTC.

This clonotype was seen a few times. The CDR3 coding sequence is TGCGCCAGCAGCGCCCAAGGGGGGGTGGATACGCAGTATTTT. The encoded protein is CASSAQGGVDTQYF. The J gene is TRBJ2-3, the V gene TRBV4-1, with D tentatively TRBD2 (7 bases). V was clipped by 5 bases and J by 6 bases, with 15 bases between them. CDR1 MGHRA and CDR2 YSYEKL come from the germline V gene. The CDR3 sequence is 14 residues long.

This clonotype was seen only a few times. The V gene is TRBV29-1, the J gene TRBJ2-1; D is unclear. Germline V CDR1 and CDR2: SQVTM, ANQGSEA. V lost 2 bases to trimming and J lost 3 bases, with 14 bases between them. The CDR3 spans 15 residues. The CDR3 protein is CSVEKGIGGYNEQFF. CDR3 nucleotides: TGCAGCGTTGAAAAAGGAATCGGCGGCTACAATGAGCAGTTCTTC.

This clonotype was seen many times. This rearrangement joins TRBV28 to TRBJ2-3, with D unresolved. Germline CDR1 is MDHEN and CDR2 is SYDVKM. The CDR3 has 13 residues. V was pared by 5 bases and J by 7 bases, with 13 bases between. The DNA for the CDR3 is TGTGCCAGCAGTCCCCTGGGCCTTAATACGCAGTATTTT. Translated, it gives CASSPLGLNTQYF.

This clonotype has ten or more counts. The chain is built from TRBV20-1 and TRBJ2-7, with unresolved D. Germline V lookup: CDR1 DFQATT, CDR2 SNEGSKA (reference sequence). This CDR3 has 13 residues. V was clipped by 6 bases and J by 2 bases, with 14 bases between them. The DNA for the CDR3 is TGCAGTGCCAACCCGGCAGCAACCTACGAGCAGTACTTC. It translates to CSANPAATYEQYF.

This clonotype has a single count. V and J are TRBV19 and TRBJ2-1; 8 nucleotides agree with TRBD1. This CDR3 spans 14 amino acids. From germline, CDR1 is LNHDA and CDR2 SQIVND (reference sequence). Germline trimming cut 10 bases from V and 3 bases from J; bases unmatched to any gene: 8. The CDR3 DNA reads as TGTGCCACCACGATAACAGGGGGCTACAATGAGCAGTTCTTC. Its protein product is CATTITGGYNEQFF.

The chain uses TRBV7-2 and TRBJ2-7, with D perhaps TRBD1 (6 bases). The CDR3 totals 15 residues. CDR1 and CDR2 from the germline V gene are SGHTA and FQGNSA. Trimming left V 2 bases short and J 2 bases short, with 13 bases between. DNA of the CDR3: TGTGCCAGCAGCTTAAAACTCACAGGGCCCTACGAGCAGTACTTC. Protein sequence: CASSLKLTGPYEQYF. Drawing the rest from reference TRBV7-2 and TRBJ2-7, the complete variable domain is GAGVSQSPSNKVTEKGKDVELRCDPISGHTALYWYRQSLGQGLEFLIYFQGNSAPDKSGLPSDRFSAERTGGSVSTLTIQRTQQEDSAVYLCASSLKLTGPYEQYFGPGTRLTVT.